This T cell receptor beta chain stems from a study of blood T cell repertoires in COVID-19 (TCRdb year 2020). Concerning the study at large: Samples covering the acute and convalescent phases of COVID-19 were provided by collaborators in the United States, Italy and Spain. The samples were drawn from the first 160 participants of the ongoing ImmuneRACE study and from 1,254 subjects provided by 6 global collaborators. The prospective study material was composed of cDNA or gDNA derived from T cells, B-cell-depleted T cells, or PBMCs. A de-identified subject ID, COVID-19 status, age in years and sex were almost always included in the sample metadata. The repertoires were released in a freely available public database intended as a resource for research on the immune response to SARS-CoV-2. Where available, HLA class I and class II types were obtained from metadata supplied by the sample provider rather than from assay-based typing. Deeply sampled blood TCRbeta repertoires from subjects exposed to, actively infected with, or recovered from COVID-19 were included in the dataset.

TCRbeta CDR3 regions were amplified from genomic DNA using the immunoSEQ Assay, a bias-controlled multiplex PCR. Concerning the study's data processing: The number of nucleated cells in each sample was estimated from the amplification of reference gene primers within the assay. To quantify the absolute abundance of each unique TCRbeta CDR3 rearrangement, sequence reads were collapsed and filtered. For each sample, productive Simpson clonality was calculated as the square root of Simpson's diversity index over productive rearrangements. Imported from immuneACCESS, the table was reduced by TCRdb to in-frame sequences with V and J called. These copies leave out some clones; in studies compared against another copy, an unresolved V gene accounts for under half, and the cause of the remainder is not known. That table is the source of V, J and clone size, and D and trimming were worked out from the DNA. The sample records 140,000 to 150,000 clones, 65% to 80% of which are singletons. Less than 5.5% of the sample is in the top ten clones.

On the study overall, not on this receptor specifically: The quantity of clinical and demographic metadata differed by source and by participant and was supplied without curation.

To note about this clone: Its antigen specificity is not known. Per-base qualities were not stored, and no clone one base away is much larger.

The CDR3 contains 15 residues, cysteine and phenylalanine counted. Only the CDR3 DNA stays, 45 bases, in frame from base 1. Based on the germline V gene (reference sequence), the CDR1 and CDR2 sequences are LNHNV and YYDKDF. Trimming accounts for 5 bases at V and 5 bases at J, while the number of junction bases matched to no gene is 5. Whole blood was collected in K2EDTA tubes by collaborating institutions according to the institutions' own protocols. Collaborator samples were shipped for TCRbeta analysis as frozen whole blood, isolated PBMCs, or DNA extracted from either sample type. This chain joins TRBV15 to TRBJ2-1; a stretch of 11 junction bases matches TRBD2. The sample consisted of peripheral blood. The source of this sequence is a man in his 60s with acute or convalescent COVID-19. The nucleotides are TGTGCCACCAGCGGAGGGACTAGCGGCAACAATGAGCAGTTCTTC. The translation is CATSGGTSGNNEQFF. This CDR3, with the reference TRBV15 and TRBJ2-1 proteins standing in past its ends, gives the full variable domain DAMVIQNPRYQVTQFGKPVTLSCSQTLNHNVMYWYQQKSSQAPKLLFHYYDKDFNNEADTPDNFQSRRPNTSFCFLDIRSPGLGDTAMYLCATSGGTSGNNEQFFGPGTRLTVL.